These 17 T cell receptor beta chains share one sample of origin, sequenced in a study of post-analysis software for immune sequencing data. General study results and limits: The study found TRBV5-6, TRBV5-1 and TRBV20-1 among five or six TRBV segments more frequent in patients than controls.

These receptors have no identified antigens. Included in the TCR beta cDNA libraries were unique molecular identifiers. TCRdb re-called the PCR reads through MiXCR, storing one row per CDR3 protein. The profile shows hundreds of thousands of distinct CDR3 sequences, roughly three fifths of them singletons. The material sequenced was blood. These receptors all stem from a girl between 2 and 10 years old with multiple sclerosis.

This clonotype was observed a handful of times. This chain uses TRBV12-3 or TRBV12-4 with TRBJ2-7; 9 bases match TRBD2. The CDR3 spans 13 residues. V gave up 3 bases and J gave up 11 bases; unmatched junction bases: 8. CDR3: CASSFGRGGLEYF. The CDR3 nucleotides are TGTGCCAGCAGTTTCGGGCGGGGGGGCCTGGAGTACTTC.

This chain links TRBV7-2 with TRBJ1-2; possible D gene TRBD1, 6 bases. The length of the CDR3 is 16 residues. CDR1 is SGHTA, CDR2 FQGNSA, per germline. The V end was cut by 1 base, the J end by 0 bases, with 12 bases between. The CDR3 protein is CASSLVQGRTNYGYTF. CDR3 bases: TGTGCCAGCAGCTTAGTTCAGGGGCGAACTAACTATGGCTACACCTTC.

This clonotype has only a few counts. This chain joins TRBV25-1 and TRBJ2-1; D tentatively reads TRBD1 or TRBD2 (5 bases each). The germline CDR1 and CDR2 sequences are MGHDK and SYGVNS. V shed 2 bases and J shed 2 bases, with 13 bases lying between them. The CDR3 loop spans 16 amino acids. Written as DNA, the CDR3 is TGTGCCAGCAGTGAAGGTCGGGGCAGGGCCTACAATGAGCAGTTCTTC. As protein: CASSEGRGRAYNEQFF.

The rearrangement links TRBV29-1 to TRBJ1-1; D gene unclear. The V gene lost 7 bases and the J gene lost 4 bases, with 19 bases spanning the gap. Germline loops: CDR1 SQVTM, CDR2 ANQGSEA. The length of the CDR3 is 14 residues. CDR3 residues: CSAVGSRLSTEAFF. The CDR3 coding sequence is TGCAGCGCCGTGGGGAGCCGTCTGAGCACTGAAGCTTTCTTT. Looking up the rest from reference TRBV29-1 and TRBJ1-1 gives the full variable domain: SAVISQKPSRDICQRGTSLTIQCQVDSQVTMMFWYRQQPGQSLTLIATANQGSEATYESGFVIDKFPISRPNLTFSTLTVSNMSPEDSSIYLCSAVGSRLSTEAFFGQGTRLTVV.

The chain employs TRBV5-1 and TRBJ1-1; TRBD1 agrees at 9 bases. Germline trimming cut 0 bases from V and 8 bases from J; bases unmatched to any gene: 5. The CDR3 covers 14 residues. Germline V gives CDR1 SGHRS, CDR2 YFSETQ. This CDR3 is CASSLETGGVEAFF. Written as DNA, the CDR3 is TGCGCCAGCAGCTTGGAGACAGGGGGGGTGGAAGCTTTCTTT.

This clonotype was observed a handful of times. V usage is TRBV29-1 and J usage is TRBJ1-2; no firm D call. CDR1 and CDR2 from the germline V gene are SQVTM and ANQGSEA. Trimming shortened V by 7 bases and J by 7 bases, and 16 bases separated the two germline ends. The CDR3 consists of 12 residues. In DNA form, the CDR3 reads TGCAGCGCCATAGATGGGGTTTTTGGCTACACCTTC. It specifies CSAIDGVFGYTF.

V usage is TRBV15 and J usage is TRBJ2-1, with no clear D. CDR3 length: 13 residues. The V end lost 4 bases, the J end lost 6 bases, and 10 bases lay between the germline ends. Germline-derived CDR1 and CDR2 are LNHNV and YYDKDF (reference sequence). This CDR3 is CATSTLLPNEQFF. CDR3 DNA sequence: TGTGCCACCAGCACCCTCTTGCCCAATGAGCAGTTCTTC.

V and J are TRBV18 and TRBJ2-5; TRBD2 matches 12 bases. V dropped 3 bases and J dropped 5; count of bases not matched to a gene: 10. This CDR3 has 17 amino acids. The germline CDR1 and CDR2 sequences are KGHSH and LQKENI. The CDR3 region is CASSPTLTSGSTETQYF. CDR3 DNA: TGTGCCAGCTCACCGACCCTGACTAGCGGGAGTACGGAGACCCAGTACTTC.

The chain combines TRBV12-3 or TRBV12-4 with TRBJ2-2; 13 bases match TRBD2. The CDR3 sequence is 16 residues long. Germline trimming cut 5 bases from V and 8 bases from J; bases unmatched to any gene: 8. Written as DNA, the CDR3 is TGTGCCAGCAGTCCAACTAGCGGGGGGGCCGGTGGGGAGCTGTTTTTT. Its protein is CASSPTSGGAGGELFF.

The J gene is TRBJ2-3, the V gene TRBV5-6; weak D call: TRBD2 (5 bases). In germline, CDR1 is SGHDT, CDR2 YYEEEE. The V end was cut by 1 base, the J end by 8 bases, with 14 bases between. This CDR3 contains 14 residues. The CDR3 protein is CASSLRRPRGTQYF. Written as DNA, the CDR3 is TGTGCCAGCAGCTTGAGACGCCCTCGGGGTACGCAGTATTTT. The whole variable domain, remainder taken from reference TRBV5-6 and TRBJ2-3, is DAGVTQSPTHLIKTRGQQVTLRCSPKSGHDTVSWYQQALGQGPQFIFQYYEEEERQRGNFPDRFSGHQFPNYSSELNVNALLLGDSALYLCASSLRRPRGTQYFGPGTRLTVL.

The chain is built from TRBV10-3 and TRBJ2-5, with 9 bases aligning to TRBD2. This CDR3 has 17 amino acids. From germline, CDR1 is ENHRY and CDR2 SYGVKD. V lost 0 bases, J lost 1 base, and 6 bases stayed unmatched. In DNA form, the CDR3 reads TGTGCCATCAGTGAGTCGAGGCCTAGCGGGACCCAAGAGACCCAGTACTTC. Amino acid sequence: CAISESRPSGTQETQYF.

CDR3: CSVEGEEGPPYGYTF. CDR3 in DNA: TGCAGCGTTGAAGGGGAAGAGGGGCCGCCGTATGGCTACACCTTC. The chain employs TRBV29-1 and TRBJ1-2; weak D call: TRBD1 (5 bases). Trimming left V 1 base short and J 5 bases short, with 17 bases between. The CDR3 extends over 15 amino acids. Germline values: CDR1 SQVTM, CDR2 ANQGSEA.

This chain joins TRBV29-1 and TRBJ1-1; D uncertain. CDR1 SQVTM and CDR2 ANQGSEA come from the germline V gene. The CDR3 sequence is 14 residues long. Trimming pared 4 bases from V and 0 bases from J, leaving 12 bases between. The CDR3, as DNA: TGCAGCGTTGGCCCCGGCAAATTGAACACTGAAGCTTTCTTT. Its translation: CSVGPGKLNTEAFF.

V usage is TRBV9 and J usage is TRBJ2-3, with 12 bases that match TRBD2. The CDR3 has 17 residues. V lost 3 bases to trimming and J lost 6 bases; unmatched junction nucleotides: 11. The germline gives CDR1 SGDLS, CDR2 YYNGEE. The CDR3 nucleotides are TGTGCCAGCAGCGCCCTTCTAGCGGGAGGGCCGCTTGATACGCAGTATTTT. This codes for CASSALLAGGPLDTQYF.

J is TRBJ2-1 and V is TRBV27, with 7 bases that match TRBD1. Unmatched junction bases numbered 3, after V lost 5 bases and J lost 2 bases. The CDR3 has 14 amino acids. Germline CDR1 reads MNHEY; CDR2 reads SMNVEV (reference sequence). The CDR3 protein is CASSMDRPYNEQFF. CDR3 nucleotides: TGTGCCAGCAGTATGGACAGGCCCTACAATGAGCAGTTCTTC.

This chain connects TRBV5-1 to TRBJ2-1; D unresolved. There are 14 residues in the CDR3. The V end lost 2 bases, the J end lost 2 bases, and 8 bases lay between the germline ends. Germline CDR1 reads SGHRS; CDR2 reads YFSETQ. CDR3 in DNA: TGCGCCAGCAGCTTAGGTAAGGCCTACAATGAGCAGTTCTTC. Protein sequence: CASSLGKAYNEQFF. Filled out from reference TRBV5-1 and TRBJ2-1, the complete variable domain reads KAGVTQTPRYLIKTRGQQVTLSCSPISGHRSVSWYQQTPGQGLQFLFEYFSETQRNKGNFPGRFSGRQFSNSRSEMNVSTLELGDSALYLCASSLGKAYNEQFFGPGTRLTVL.

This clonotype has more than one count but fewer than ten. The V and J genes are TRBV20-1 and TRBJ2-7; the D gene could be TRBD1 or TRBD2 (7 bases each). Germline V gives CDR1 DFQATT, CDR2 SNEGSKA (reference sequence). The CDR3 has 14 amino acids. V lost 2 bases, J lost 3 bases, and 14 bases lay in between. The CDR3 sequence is CSARRSGTVYEQYF. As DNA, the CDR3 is TGCAGTGCTAGAAGAAGCGGGACAGTCTACGAGCAGTACTTC.